The 21 T cell receptor beta chains given below trace back to one sample, sequenced in a study of identical twins. Each CDR3 protein gets one entry after TCRdb re-called the 5' RACE reads with MiXCR. This sample has roughly 250,000 distinct CDR3 sequences; about 14% occur once, and the top ten carry 8.5% to 10%. The sample was memory (CD45RO+) T cells sorted from blood. Receptors were obtained from a woman under 30 in good health.

There are many counts of this clonotype. The chain uses TRBV9 and TRBJ2-7, with D perhaps assigned TRBD1 or TRBD2 (5 bases each). V lost 5 bases, J lost 6 bases, and 24 bases lay in between. The V gene's germline CDR1 is SGDLS and CDR2 YYNGEE. The CDR3 is 16 residues long. This CDR3 is CASSDNRRPGRGEQYF. The DNA of the CDR3 is TGTGCCAGCAGTGATAACCGACGACCGGGAAGGGGCGAGCAGTACTTC.

This clonotype was counted a few times. This chain links TRBV9 with TRBJ2-2; D is perhaps TRBD1 or TRBD2 (5 bases each). The V gene lost 0 bases and the J gene lost 8 bases, with 14 bases spanning the gap. Germline CDR1 SGDLS, CDR2 YYNGEE. The CDR3 contains 15 residues. The DNA of the CDR3 is TGTGCCAGCAGCGTAGCACCTTCGGGGCCTGGGGAGCTGTTTTTT. Its translation: CASSVAPSGPGELFF.

This clonotype was seen more than once but under ten times. This chain links TRBV20-1 with TRBJ2-1, with 8 bases lining up with TRBD2. CDR1 DFQATT and CDR2 SNEGSKA come from the germline V gene (reference sequence). This CDR3 has 15 residues. V gave up 5 bases and J gave up 1 base; unmatched junction bases: 7. In DNA form, the CDR3 reads TGCAGTGCTTCACTAGCGGAAGGGTCCTACAATGAGCAGTTCTTC. The encoded protein is CSASLAEGSYNEQFF.

CDR3 coding DNA: TGTGCCAGCAGTTTAGCGGGGTCAGGGCGTAGCAATCAGCCCCAGCATTTT. Translating it yields CASSLAGSGRSNQPQHF. J is TRBJ1-5 and V is TRBV12-3 or TRBV12-4; D possibly corresponds to TRBD1 (5 bases). With 0 bases removed from V and 0 bases from J, the gap between germline ends came to 12 bases. The CDR3 is 17 amino acids.

The chain employs TRBV3-1 and TRBJ1-1; 10 bases align to TRBD1. Germline CDR1 LGHDT, CDR2 YNNKEL (reference sequence). The CDR3 loop spans 14 amino acids. Losses at the gene ends were 1 base for V and 8 bases for J; bases not matched to a gene: 4. The CDR3: CASSQVRTGGEAFF. The CDR3 nucleotides read TGTGCCAGCAGCCAAGTCAGGACAGGGGGAGAAGCTTTCTTT.

In its sample, this clonotype was seen many times. V gene TRBV20-1 combines with J gene TRBJ2-1; D is uncertain. The CDR3 loop spans 15 amino acids. V was clipped by 6 bases and J by 5 bases, with 20 bases between them. CDR1 is DFQATT, CDR2 SNEGSKA, per germline (reference sequence). CDR3 DNA sequence: TGCAGTGCGGTCGTAATTGTCGGCAGAAACAATGAGCAGTTCTTC. Protein product: CSAVVIVGRNNEQFF.

This clonotype was found many times. V usage is TRBV20-1 and J usage is TRBJ1-1, with 7 bases identical to TRBD1. Trimming removed 0 bases from V and 3 bases from J; junction bases left unmatched: 16. This CDR3 spans 18 amino acids. Germline lookup yields CDR1 DFQATT and CDR2 SNEGSKA (reference sequence). CDR3 protein: CSAREGKRLQGLDTEAFF. The CDR3 bases are TGCAGTGCTAGAGAGGGGAAAAGATTACAGGGGTTGGACACTGAAGCTTTCTTT.

The rearrangement links TRBV7-9 to TRBJ2-2; TRBD1 or TRBD2 may be the D gene (5 bases each). Per germline, CDR1 SEHNR and CDR2 FQNEAQ (reference sequence). CDR3 length: 16 amino acids. With 7 bases removed from V and 4 bases from J, the gap between germline ends came to 19 bases. CDR3: CASTLPAAGSTGELFF. The DNA of the CDR3 is TGTGCCAGCACCCTACCGGCGGCAGGGAGCACCGGGGAGCTGTTTTTT. Full variable domain (outside the CDR3, taken from reference TRBV7-9 and TRBJ2-2): DTGVSQNPRHKITKRGQNVTFRCDPISEHNRLYWYRQTLGQGPEFLTYFQNEAQLEKSRLLSDRFSAERPKGSFSTLEIQRTEQGDSAMYLCASTLPAAGSTGELFFGEGSRLTVL.

There are a few counts of this clonotype. The V gene is TRBV5-1, the J gene TRBJ2-3; 12 bases fit TRBD2. Germline-derived CDR1 and CDR2 are SGHRS and YFSETQ. V shed 0 bases, J shed 6 bases, and the junction held 5 bases outside the gene matches. This CDR3 has 16 residues. The CDR3 DNA reads TGCGCCAGCAGCTTGGGACTAGCGGGGGCAGGGGATACGCAGTATTTT. Translating it yields CASSLGLAGAGDTQYF.

The table lists this clonotype with many counts. The chain recombines TRBV7-6 with TRBJ2-5; D not certain. CDR1 SGHVS and CDR2 FNYEAQ come from the germline V gene. V was shortened by 1 base and J by 6 bases, with 6 bases between the two germline ends. The CDR3 has 12 amino acids. DNA for the CDR3: TGTGCCAGCAGCTTAGAATCGAAGACCCAGTACTTC. Protein product: CASSLESKTQYF.

This clonotype was detected many times. The CDR3 loop reads CASSPNREETQYF. The CDR3 DNA reads TGCGCCAGCAGCCCCAACAGGGAAGAGACCCAGTACTTC. The genes are TRBV5-1 and TRBJ2-5, with D tentatively TRBD1 (6 bases). V was pared by 4 bases and J by 3 bases, with 10 bases between. The CDR3 is 13 residues long. The germline CDR1 and CDR2 sequences are SGHRS and YFSETQ.

The chain employs TRBV15 and TRBJ2-5, with a weak D call TRBD2 (5 bases). The CDR3 has 15 amino acids. CDR1 and CDR2 from the germline V gene are LNHNV and YYDKDF (reference sequence). The germline V and J ends were trimmed by 0 bases and 2 bases, with 10 bases remaining between them. CDR3 sequence (DNA): TGTGCCACCAGCAGAGACCCAGCGGCACAAGAGACCCAGTACTTC. Translation: CATSRDPAAQETQYF.

The chain couples TRBV5-1 to TRBJ2-5, with TRBD2 as a possible D gene (6 bases). The V and J ends lost 6 bases and 7 bases respectively, with 19 bases between them. This CDR3 region has 14 residues. Germline values: CDR1 SGHRS, CDR2 YFSETQ. The CDR3 sequence is CASMDPQGGGTQYF. The CDR3 nucleotides are TGCGCCAGCATGGACCCCCAGGGAGGTGGGACCCAGTACTTC.

To note about this clonotype: The germline gene is not matched at one end of the junction; a read error may be the cause. The chain uses TRBV27 and TRBJ2-7; TRBD1 is a possible D gene (5 bases). The CDR3 contains 14 residues. Germline loops: CDR1 MNHEY, CDR2 SMNVEV (reference sequence). Here the CDR3 DNA reads TGTGCCAGCCGTTTACAGGCCTTCTCCTACGAGCAGTACTTC. Residues: CASRLQAFSYEQYF.

This clonotype appeared a few times. This chain links TRBV11-2 with TRBJ2-1; the D gene is possibly TRBD2 (6 bases). V lost 0 bases and J lost 7, with 19 bases in between. The CDR3 extends over 17 amino acids. Germline V gene data show CDR1 as SGHAT and CDR2 as FQNNGV. The CDR3 bases are TGTGCCAGCAGCTTAGATAGAGTAGGCTTGGGAGGAAATGAGCAGTTCTTC. It is translated as CASSLDRVGLGGNEQFF.

This clonotype was observed a handful of times. The gene calls are TRBV19 and TRBJ2-2; no clear D. The CDR3 runs 13 residues. V was cut by 11 bases and J by 4 bases, with 14 bases left in between. Germline lookup yields CDR1 LNHDA and CDR2 SQIVND (reference sequence). The CDR3 DNA reads as TGTGCCTCCCATCCTTGGGGCACCGGGGAGCTGTTTTTT. Its translation: CASHPWGTGELFF.

J is TRBJ2-5 and V is TRBV9; 10 nucleotides match TRBD2. Germline loops: CDR1 SGDLS, CDR2 YYNGEE. Trimming took 7 bases from V and 3 from J; bases not matched to a gene: 9. This CDR3 has 15 residues. CDR3 sequence: CASGRSGREKETQYF. The CDR3 bases are TGTGCCAGCGGTCGGAGCGGGAGGGAAAAAGAGACCCAGTACTTC. The full variable domain, in which reference TRBV9 and TRBJ2-5 provide the parts outside the CDR3, is DSGVTQTPKHLITATGQRVTLRCSPRSGDLSVYWYQQSLDQGLQFLIQYYNGEERAKGNILERFSAQQFPDLHSELNLSSLELGDSALYFCASGRSGREKETQYFGPGTRLLVL.

This clonotype was seen only a few times. The DNA is left out, because the CDR3 cannot be placed on it with certainty; the CDR3 is given as TCRdb lists it. The J gene is TRBJ1-1, the V gene TRBV4-2; the table gives TRBD1 as D, unverified against the DNA. Germline V gene lookup returns CDR1 LGHNA and CDR2 YNFKEQ. The CDR3 length is 15 residues, termini included. The CDR3 protein is CASSQDVAGGARTFF.

This clonotype was picked up a small number of times. The genes are TRBV11-3 and TRBJ2-2; D gene ambiguous. The CDR3 spans 12 residues. The V end was cut by 0 bases, the J end by 6 bases, with 2 bases between. Germline CDR1 reads SGHNT; CDR2 reads YENEEA. The CDR3 DNA reads TGTGCCAGCAGCTTAGACGCCGGGGAGCTGTTTTTT. This translates into CASSLDAGELFF.

On this clonotype: Its ends do not fully match the called genes, so a read error is possible. This sequence joins TRBV5-1 and TRBJ2-5; D might be TRBD2 (5 bases). This CDR3 is 16 amino acids long. The germline CDR1 and CDR2 sequences are SGHRS and YFSETQ. This CDR3 is CASSLSYGVEVETKYF. The DNA for the CDR3 is TGCGCCAGCAGCTTGAGTTACGGGGTAGAAGTAGAGACCAAGTACTTC.

V is TRBV5-5 and J is TRBJ1-2, with a weak D call TRBD1 (6 bases). Trimming pared 4 bases from V and 4 bases from J, leaving 8 bases between. There are 12 residues in the CDR3. Germline CDR1 SGHKS, CDR2 YYEKEE (reference sequence). CDR3 DNA: TGTGCCAGCAGCATGGACAGCTATGGCTACACCTTC. Translated: CASSMDSYGYTF.